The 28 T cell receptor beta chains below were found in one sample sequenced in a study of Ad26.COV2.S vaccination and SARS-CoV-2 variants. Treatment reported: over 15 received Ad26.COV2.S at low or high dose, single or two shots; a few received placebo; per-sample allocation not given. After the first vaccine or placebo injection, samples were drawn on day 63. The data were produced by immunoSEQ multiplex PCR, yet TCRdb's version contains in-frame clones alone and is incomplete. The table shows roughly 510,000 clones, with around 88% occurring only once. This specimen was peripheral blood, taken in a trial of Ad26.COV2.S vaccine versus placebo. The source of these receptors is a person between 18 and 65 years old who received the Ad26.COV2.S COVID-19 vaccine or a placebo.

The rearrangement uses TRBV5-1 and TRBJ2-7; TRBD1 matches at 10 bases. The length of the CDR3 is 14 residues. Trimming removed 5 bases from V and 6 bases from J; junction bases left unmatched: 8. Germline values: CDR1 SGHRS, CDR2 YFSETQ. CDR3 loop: CASRSSGQGGEQYF. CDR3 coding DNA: TGCGCCAGCAGGTCCTCTGGACAGGGGGGCGAGCAGTACTTC.

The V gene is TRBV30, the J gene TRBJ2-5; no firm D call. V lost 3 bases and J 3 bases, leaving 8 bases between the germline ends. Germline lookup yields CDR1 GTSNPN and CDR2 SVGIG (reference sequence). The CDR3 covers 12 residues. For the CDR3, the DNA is TGTGCCTGGAGAGAGCTTAAAGAGACCCAGTACTTC. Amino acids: CAWRELKETQYF.

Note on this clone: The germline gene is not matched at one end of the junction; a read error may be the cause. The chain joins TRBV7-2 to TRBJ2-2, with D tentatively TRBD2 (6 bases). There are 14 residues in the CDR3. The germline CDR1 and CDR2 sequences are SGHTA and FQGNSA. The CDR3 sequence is CASSLAVNTGELFF. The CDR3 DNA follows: TGTGCCAGCAGTTTAGCGGTGAACACCGGGGAGCTGTTTTTT.

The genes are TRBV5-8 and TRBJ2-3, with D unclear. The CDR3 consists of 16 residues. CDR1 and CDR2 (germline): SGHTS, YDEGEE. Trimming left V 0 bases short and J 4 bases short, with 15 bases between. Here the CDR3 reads CASSLGIMTLSDTQYF. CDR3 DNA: TGTGCCAGCAGCTTGGGCATCATGACTTTATCAGATACGCAGTATTTT. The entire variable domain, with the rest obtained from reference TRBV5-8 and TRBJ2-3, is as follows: EAGVTQSPTHLIKTRGQQATLRCSPISGHTSVYWYQQALGLGLQFLLWYDEGEERNRGNFPPRFSGRQFPNYSSELNVNALELEDSALYLCASSLGIMTLSDTQYFGPGTRLTVL.

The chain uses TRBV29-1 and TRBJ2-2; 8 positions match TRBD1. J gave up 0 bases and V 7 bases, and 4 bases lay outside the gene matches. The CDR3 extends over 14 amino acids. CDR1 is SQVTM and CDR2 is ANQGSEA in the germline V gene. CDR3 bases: TGCAGCGGATCAGGGGGCCCGAACACCGGGGAGCTGTTTTTT. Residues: CSGSGGPNTGELFF.

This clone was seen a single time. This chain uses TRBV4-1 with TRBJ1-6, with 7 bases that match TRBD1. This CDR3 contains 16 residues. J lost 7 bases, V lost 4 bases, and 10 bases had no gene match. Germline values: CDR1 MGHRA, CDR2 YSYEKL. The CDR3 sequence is CASSPKEGQTNSPLHF. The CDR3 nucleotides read TGCGCCAGCAGCCCAAAGGAGGGACAGACCAATTCACCCCTCCACTTT.

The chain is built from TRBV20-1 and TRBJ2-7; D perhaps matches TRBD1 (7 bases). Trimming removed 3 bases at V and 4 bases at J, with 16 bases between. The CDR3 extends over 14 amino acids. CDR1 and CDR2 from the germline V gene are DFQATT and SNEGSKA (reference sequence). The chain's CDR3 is CSASSSGGLYEQYF. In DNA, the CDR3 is TGCAGTGCTAGTTCGTCAGGGGGGTTGTACGAGCAGTACTTC.

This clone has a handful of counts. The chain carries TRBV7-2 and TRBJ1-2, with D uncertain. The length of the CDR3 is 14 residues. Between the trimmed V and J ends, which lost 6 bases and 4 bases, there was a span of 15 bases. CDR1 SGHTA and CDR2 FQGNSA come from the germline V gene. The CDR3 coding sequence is TGTGCCAGCAGGCCGCCGACGGCAGGCTATGGCTACACCTTC. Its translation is CASRPPTAGYGYTF.

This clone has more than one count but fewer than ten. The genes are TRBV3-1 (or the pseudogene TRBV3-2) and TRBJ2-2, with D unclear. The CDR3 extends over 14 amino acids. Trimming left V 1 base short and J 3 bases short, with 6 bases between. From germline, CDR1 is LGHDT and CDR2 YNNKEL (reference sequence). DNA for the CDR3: TGTGCCAGCAGCCAAGTTGACTACACCGGGGAGCTGTTTTTT. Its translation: CASSQVDYTGELFF.

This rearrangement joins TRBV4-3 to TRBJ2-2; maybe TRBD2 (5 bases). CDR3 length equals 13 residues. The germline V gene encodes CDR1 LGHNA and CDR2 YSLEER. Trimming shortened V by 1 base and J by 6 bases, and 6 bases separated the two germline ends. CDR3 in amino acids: CASSQGTPGELFF. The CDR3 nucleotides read TGCGCCAGCAGCCAAGGGACTCCCGGGGAGCTGTTTTTT.

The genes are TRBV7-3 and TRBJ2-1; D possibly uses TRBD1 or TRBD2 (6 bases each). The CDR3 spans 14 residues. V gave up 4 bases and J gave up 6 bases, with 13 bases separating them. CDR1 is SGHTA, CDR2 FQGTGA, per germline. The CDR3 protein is CASSSRGPPNEQFF. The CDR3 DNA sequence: TGTGCCAGCAGCTCCCGGGGGCCACCCAATGAGCAGTTCTTC.

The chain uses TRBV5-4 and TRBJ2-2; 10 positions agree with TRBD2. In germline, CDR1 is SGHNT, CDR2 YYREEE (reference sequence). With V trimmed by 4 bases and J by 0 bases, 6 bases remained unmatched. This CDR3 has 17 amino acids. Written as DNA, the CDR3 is TGTGCCAGCAGCCCCCCCGGACTAGCGGCGAACACCGGGGAGCTGTTTTTT. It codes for CASSPPGLAANTGELFF. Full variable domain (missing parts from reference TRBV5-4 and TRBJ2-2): ETGVTQSPTHLIKTRGQQVTLRCSSQSGHNTVSWYQQALGQGPQFIFQYYREEENGRGNFPPRFSGLQFPNYSSELNVNALELDDSALYLCASSPPGLAANTGELFFGEGSRLTVL.

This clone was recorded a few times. The CDR3 sequence: CATSLGPGGQPQHF. The DNA for the CDR3 is TGTGCCACCAGTCTTGGCCCTGGTGGACAGCCCCAGCATTTT. V and J are TRBV24-1 and TRBJ1-5, with D unclear. Trimming took 6 bases from V and 7 from J, leaving 15 bases between them. The CDR3 contains 14 residues. The V gene's germline CDR1 is KGHDR and CDR2 SFDVKD.

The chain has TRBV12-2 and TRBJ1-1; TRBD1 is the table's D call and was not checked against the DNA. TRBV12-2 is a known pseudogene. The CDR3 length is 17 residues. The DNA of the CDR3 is TGTGCAAGTCGCTTAGCGATCCTTAGGGGGATACACACTGAAGCTTTCTTT. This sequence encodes CASRLAILRGIHTEAFF.

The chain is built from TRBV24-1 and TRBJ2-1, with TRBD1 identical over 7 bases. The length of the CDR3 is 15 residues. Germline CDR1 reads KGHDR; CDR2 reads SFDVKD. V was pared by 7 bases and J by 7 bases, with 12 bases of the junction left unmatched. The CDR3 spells CATSEPRQGGNEQFF. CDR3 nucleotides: TGTGCCACCAGCGAGCCCAGACAGGGCGGAAATGAGCAGTTCTTC.

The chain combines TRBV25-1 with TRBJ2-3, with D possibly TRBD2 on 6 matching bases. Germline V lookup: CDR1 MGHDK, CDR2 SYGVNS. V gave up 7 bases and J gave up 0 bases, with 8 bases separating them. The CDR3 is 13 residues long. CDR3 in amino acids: CASMGGSTDTQYF. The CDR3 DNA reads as TGTGCCAGCATGGGGGGAAGCACAGATACGCAGTATTTT.

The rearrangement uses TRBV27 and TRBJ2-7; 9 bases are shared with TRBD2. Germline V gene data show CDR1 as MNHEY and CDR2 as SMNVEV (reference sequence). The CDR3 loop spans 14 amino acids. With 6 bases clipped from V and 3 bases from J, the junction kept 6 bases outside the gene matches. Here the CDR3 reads CASRTAGGGYEQYF. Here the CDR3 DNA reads TGTGCCAGCAGGACAGCGGGGGGAGGCTACGAGCAGTACTTC.

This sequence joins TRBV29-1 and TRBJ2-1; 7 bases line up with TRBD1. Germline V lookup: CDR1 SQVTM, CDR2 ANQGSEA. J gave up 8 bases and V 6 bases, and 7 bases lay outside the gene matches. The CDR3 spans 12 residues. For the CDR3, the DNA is TGCAGCGTAACCAGGGGGTCGGATGAGCAGTTCTTC. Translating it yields CSVTRGSDEQFF.

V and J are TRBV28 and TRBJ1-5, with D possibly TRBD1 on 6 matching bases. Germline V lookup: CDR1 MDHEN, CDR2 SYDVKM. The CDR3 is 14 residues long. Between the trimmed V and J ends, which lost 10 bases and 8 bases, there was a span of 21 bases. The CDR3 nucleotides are TGTGCCACTTCCTCTGGGGGGGGGCTGGAGCCCCAGCATTTT. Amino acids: CATSSGGGLEPQHF.

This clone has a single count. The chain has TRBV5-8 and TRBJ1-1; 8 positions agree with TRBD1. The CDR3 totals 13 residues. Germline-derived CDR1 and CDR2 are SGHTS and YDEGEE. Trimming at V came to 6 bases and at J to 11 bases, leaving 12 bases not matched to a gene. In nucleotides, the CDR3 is TGTGCCAGCACCGAGGGACAGGCTTCGCGGGCTTTCTTT. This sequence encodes CASTEGQASRAFF.

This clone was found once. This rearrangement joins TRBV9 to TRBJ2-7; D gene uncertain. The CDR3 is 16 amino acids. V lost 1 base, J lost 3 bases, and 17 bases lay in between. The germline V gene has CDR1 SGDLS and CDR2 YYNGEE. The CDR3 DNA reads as TGTGCCAGCAGCGTACGGTCATCGGTCGGCATCTACGAGCAGTACTTC. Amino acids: CASSVRSSVGIYEQYF.

CDR3 protein: CASRPGNTEAFF. DNA for the CDR3: TGTGCCAGCAGACCCGGGAACACTGAAGCTTTCTTT. The V and J genes are TRBV6-5 and TRBJ1-1; no firm D call. Germline assignment: CDR1 MNHEY and CDR2 SVGAGI. The CDR3 is 12 amino acids. With 6 bases removed from V and 1 base from J, the gap between germline ends came to 6 bases.

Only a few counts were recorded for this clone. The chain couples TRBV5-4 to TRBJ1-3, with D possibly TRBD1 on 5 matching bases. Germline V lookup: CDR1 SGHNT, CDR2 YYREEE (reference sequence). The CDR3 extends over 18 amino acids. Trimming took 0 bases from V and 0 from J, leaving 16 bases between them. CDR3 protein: CASSLASQGRISGNTIYF. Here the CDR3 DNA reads TGTGCCAGCAGCTTGGCCTCCCAGGGACGGATCTCTGGAAACACCATATATTTT.

CDR3 in DNA: TGTGCCAGCAGCGTAGAGTCGGCCAGTTATGGCTACACCTTC. Protein product: CASSVESASYGYTF. The J gene is TRBJ1-2, the V gene TRBV9; D call uncertain. The CDR3 consists of 14 residues. Germline assignment: CDR1 SGDLS and CDR2 YYNGEE. V gave up 0 bases and J gave up 5 bases, with 11 bases separating them.

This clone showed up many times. In DNA, the CDR3 is TGTGCCTGTGTAACAGGGTCCTCTTCCCTTTCACCCCTCCACTTT. This codes for CACVTGSSSLSPLHF. The chain combines TRBV30 with TRBJ1-6; perhaps TRBD1 as D (6 bases). CDR1 GTSNPN and CDR2 SVGIG come from the germline V gene (reference sequence). V gave up 6 bases and J gave up 9 bases, with 21 bases separating them. The CDR3 has 15 residues. Full variable domain (remainder filled in from reference TRBV30 and TRBJ1-6): SQTIHQWPATLVQPVGSPLSLECTVEGTSNPNLYWYRQAAGRGLQLLFYSVGIGQISSEVPQNLSASRPQDRQFILSSKKLLLSDSGFYLCACVTGSSSLSPLHFGNGTRLTVT.

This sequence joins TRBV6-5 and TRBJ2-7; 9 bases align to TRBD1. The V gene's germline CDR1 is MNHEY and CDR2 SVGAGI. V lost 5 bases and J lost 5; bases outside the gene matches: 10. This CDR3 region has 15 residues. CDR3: CASSPTGGKVNEQYF. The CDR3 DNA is TGTGCCAGCAGTCCTACAGGGGGCAAGGTCAACGAGCAGTACTTC.

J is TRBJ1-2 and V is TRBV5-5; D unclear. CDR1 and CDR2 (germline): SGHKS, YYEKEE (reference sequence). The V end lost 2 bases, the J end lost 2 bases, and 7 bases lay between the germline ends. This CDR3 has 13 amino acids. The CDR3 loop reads CASSLTENYGYTF. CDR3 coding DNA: TGTGCCAGCAGCTTAACAGAGAACTATGGCTACACCTTC.

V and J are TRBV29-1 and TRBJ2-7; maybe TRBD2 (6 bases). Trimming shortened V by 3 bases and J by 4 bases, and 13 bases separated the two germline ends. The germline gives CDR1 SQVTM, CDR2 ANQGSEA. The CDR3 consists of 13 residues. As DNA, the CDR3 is TGCAGCGTTGAGGGATGGGGGACTTACGAGCAGTACTTC. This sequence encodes CSVEGWGTYEQYF.